These 3 T cell receptor beta chains originate from one sample sequenced in a study of control samples from healthy donors and cancer patients. TCRdb's table, derived via immunoSEQ multiplex PCR, lists solely in-frame clones and lacks some. The sample lists 100,000 to 150,000 clones, just under 90% occurring once. Sequencing was carried out using PBMCs. These TCRs come from a man aged 50-59 years with head and neck cancer.

The V and J genes are TRBV5-4 and TRBJ1-1; D call uncertain. V lost 0 bases and J lost 1, with 7 bases in between. This CDR3 has 14 residues. Germline lookup yields CDR1 SGHNT and CDR2 YYREEE (reference sequence). CDR3 nucleotides: TGTGCCAGCAGCTTGGAGCCGGAGAACACTGAAGCTTTCTTT. Its translation is CASSLEPENTEAFF.

J is TRBJ1-1 and V is TRBV27; D may be TRBD1 (5 bases). The CDR3 extends over 13 amino acids. Germline CDR1 and CDR2: MNHEY and SMNVEV (reference sequence). V lost 3 bases and J 4 bases, leaving 9 bases between the germline ends. CDR3 amino acids: CASSFVGGTEAFF. Here the CDR3 DNA reads TGTGCCAGCAGTTTTGTGGGGGGCACTGAAGCTTTCTTT.

This chain connects TRBV10-3 to TRBJ2-3; 11 bases agree with TRBD2. This CDR3 is built from 15 residues. In germline, CDR1 is ENHRY, CDR2 SYGVKD. Germline trimming cut 0 bases from V and 8 bases from J; bases unmatched to any gene: 4. CDR3 amino acids: CAISESSGGAGTQYF. Written as DNA, the CDR3 is TGTGCCATCAGTGAGTCTAGCGGGGGGGCCGGTACGCAGTATTTT.